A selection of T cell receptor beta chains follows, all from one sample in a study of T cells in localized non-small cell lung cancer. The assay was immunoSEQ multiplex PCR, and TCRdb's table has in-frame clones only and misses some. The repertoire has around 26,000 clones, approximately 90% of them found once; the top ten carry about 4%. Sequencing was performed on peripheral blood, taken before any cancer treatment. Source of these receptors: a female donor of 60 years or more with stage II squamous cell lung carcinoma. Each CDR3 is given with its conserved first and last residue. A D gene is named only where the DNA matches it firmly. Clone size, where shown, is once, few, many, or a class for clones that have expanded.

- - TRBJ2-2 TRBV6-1 CATGNTGELFF TGTGCCACTGGGAACACCGGGGAGCTGTTTTTT
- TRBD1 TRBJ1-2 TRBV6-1 CASSEGTGGVDGYTF TGTGCCAGCAGTGAAGGGACAGGGGGCGTCGATGGCTACACCTTC
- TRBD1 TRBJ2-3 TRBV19 CASSNAPRTGSTDTQYF TGTGCCAGTAGTAATGCCCCTCGGACAGGCAGCACAGATACGCAGTATTTT
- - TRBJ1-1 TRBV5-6 CASSSVQGRTEAFF TGTGCCAGCAGCTCAGTTCAGGGTCGAACTGAAGCTTTCTTT
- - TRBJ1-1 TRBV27 CASSQAGGGITEAFF TGTGCCAGCAGTCAGGCTGGGGGAGGTATCACTGAAGCTTTCTTT
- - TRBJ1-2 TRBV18 CASSPPAPAGTDYGYTF TGTGCCAGCTCACCCCCCGCGCCCGCGGGTACAGACTATGGCTACACCTTC
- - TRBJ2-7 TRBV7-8 CASSLPGGSYEQYF TGTGCCAGCAGCCTCCCTGGGGGGTCCTACGAGCAGTACTTC
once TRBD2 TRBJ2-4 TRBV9 CASSFSGGPAKNIQYF TGTGCCAGCAGCTTCAGCGGGGGCCCCGCCAAAAACATTCAGTACTTC
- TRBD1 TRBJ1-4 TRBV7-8 CASSRTGLTNEKLFF TGTGCCAGCAGCCGGACAGGGTTAACTAATGAAAAACTGTTTTTT
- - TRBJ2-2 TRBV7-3 CASSLTGYTGELFF TGTGCCAGCAGCTTAACCGGATACACCGGGGAGCTGTTTTTT
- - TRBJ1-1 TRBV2 CASSAGGLNTEAFF TGTGCCAGCAGTGCCGGCGGCTTGAACACTGAAGCTTTCTTT
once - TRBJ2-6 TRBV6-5 CASSYGSGANVLTF TGTGCCAGCAGTTACGGCTCTGGGGCCAACGTCCTGACTTTC
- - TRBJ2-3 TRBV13 CASSSRARRADTQYF TGTGCCAGCAGCTCCCGGGCCCGGCGGGCAGATACGCAGTATTTT
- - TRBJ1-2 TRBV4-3 CASSHRKDYGYTF TGCGCCAGCAGCCATCGCAAGGACTATGGCTACACCTTC
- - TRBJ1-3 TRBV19 CASSTGVGNTIYF TGTGCCAGTAGCACAGGAGTCGGAAACACCATATATTTT
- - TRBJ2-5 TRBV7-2 CASSLTGAKETQYF TGTGCCAGCAGCTTAACTGGGGCTAAAGAGACCCAGTACTTC
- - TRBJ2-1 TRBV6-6 CASSYADNEQFF TGTGCCAGCAGTTACGCTGACAATGAGCAGTTCTTC
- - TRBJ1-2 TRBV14 CASSQDAGSYYGYTF TGTGCCAGCAGCCAAGATGCAGGGAGTTACTATGGCTACACCTTC
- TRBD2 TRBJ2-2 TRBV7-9 CASRQPGGGQTGELFF TGTGCCAGCAGACAGCCAGGCGGGGGGCAAACCGGGGAGCTGTTTTTT
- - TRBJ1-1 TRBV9 CASSETLLAEAFF TGTGCCAGCAGCGAAACCCTACTCGCTGAAGCTTTCTTT
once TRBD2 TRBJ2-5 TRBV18 CASSPLLAGSQETQYF TGTGCCAGCTCACCCCTCCTAGCGGGGTCCCAAGAGACCCAGTACTTC
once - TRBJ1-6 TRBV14 CASSQVLGGSYNSPLHF TGTGCCAGCAGCCAAGTCTTAGGGGGGTCCTATAATTCACCCCTCCACTTT
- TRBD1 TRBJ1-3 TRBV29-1 CSVATGKANTIYF TGCAGCGTGGCGACAGGGAAGGCAAACACCATATATTTT
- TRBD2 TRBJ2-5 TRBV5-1 CASSPELAGGETQYF TGCGCCAGCAGCCCGGAACTAGCGGGGGGAGAGACCCAGTACTTC
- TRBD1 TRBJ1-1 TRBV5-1 CASSPQGGNTEAFF TGCGCCAGCAGCCCACAGGGGGGTAACACTGAAGCTTTCTTT
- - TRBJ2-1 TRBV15 CATSGEPGLNYNEQFF TGTGCCACCAGCGGTGAACCGGGACTTAACTACAATGAGCAGTTCTTC
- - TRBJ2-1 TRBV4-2 CASSHLLATDEQFF TGTGCCAGCAGCCACCTACTAGCTACGGATGAGCAGTTCTTC
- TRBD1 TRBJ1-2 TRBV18 CASSPPNVGGANNYGYTF TGTGCCAGCTCACCACCTAATGTAGGGGGCGCGAATAACTATGGCTACACCTTC
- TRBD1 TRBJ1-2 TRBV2 CASRGTGEKGYTF TGTGCCAGCAGAGGGACAGGGGAAAAAGGCTACACCTTC
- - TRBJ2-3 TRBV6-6 CASTRGASTDTQYF TGTGCCAGCACCCGGGGGGCCTCCACAGATACGCAGTATTTT
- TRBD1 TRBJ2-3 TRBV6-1 CASSEGDRGADTQYF TGTGCCAGCAGTGAGGGGGACAGGGGTGCAGATACGCAGTATTTT
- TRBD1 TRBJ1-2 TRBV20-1 CSMTGGGYTF TGCAGTATGACAGGGGGCGGCTACACCTTC
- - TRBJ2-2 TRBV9 CASTRNTYTGELFF TGTGCCAGCACCCGTAACACATACACCGGGGAGCTGTTTTTT
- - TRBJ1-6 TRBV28 CATHGGGNYNSPLHF TGTGCCACCCACGGAGGAGGGAACTATAATTCACCCCTCCACTTT
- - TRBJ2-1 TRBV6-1 CASSGGNEQFF TGTGCCAGCAGTGGGGGTAATGAGCAGTTCTTC